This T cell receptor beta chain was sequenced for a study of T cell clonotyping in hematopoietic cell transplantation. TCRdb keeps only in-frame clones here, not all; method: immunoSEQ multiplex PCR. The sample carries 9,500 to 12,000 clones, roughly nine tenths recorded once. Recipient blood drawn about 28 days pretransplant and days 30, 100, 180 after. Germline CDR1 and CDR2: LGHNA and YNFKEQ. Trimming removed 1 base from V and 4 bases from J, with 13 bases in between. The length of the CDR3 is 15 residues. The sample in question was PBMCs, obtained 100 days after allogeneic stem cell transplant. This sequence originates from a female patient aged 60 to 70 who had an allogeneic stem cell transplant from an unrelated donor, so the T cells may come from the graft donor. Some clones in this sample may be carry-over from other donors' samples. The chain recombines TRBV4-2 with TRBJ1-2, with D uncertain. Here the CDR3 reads CASSQGLQEGYGYTF. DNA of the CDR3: TGTGCCAGCAGCCAAGGACTACAAGAAGGCTATGGCTACACCTTC.